These T cell receptor beta chains were read from a single sample in a study of cytomegalovirus exposure and HLA in healthy donors. TCRdb keeps only in-frame clones here, not all; method: immunoSEQ multiplex PCR. The data show about 98,000 clones, with 60% to 75% seen just once and 1.2% held by the top ten. Sequences were obtained from PBMCs. Every receptor here comes from a female donor in good health and CMV-seronegative. The CDR3 runs from the conserved cysteine through the conserved F or W. A D gene is named only where the DNA matches it firmly. Rows give clone size only sometimes, using once, few, many, or a class for an expanded clone.

d_gene	abundance	v_gene	j_gene	len	CDR3aa	CDR3nt
.	.	TRBV21-1	TRBJ1-2	12	CANKTANYGYTF	TGTGCCAACAAGACAGCTAACTATGGCTACACCTTC
TRBD1	.	TRBV4-1	TRBJ1-1	15	CASSQGHRGDTEAFF	TGCGCCAGCAGCCAAGGCCACAGGGGTGACACTGAAGCTTTCTTT
.	few	TRBV27	TRBJ1-6	13	CASTLSSTSPLHF	TGTGCCAGCACCCTAAGTAGCACTTCACCCCTCCACTTT
TRBD2	.	TRBV5-1	TRBJ2-1	15	CASSWTLAGGNEQFF	TGCGCCAGCAGCTGGACGCTAGCGGGGGGAAATGAGCAGTTCTTC
.	few	TRBV4-1	TRBJ2-3	12	CASSQVGDTQYF	TGCGCCAGCAGCCAAGTCGGGGATACGCAGTATTTT
TRBD2	.	TRBV7-6	TRBJ2-5	16	CASSPSGTSGRETQYF	TGTGCCAGCAGCCCCTCAGGGACTAGCGGTCGAGAGACCCAGTACTTC
.	.	TRBV30	TRBJ2-5	17	CAWSPPGRQPGEETQYF	TGTGCCTGGAGCCCCCCCGGTAGGCAGCCGGGGGAAGAGACCCAGTACTTC
TRBD2	.	TRBV27	TRBJ2-7	17	CASSLSFGGSGAYEQYF	TGTGCCAGCAGTTTATCGTTCGGGGGGAGCGGGGCCTACGAGCAGTACTTC
.	.	TRBV4-1	TRBJ1-4	14	CASSQGSRAEKLFF	TGCGCCAGCAGCCAAGGGAGCAGGGCTGAAAAACTGTTTTTT
.	.	TRBV5-1	TRBJ1-5	15	CASSLIPGLDQPQHF	TGCGCCAGCAGCTTAATTCCAGGGCTGGATCAGCCCCAGCATTTT
TRBD1	.	TRBV30	TRBJ1-1	13	CAWSTGGFGEAFF	TGTGCCTGGAGTACAGGGGGCTTTGGTGAAGCTTTCTTT
.	.	TRBV7-2	TRBJ1-1	12	CASSFQGTEAFF	TGTGCCAGCAGCTTTCAGGGGACTGAAGCTTTCTTT
TRBD1	.	TRBV4-1	TRBJ2-7	15	CASSQVGQGIYEQYF	TGCGCCAGCAGCCAAGTGGGACAGGGGATCTACGAGCAGTACTTC
.	few	TRBV19	TRBJ1-5	15	CASTGGLNLNQPQHF	TGTGCCAGTACGGGAGGACTTAACCTCAATCAGCCCCAGCATTTT
.	.	TRBV19	TRBJ2-7	15	CASSIDLGQLYEQYF	TGTGCCAGTAGTATAGATCTGGGACAACTATACGAGCAGTACTTC
TRBD1	.	TRBV29-1	TRBJ1-2	17	CSALPRSTGTGGYGYTF	TGCAGCGCCCTCCCGCGATCCACCGGGACAGGGGGTTATGGCTACACCTTC
.	once	TRBV6-1	TRBJ1-4	14	CASSSGGTNEKLFF	TGTGCCAGCAGTTCCGGGGGAACTAATGAAAAACTGTTTTTT
.	.	TRBV5-6	TRBJ1-1	17	CASSRLIPRGVAGVAFF	TGTGCCAGCAGCCGTCTTATCCCCCGGGGGGTGGCCGGTGTGGCTTTCTTT
.	.	TRBV6-4	TRBJ1-5	13	CASSDSPNQPQHF	TGTGCCAGCAGTGACTCCCCAAATCAGCCCCAGCATTTT
.	.	TRBV5-4	TRBJ2-3	16	CASSSLGRPGTDTQYF	TGTGCCAGCAGCTCCCTGGGGAGGCCGGGCACAGATACGCAGTATTTT
.	.	TRBV9	TRBJ2-7	14	CASSPRGITSEQYF	TGTGCCAGCAGCCCCCGCGGGATCACCTCCGAGCAGTACTTC
.	.	TRBV7-9	TRBJ1-2	14	CASSSEGPARGYTF	TGTGCCAGCAGCTCGGAGGGACCCGCTAGGGGCTACACCTTC
TRBD1	.	TRBV18	TRBJ1-4	21	CASSPYTLGTGETQDDEKLFF	TGTGCCAGCTCACCTTATACGCTAGGGACAGGGGAAACACAAGACGATGAAAAACTGTTTTTT
TRBD1	.	TRBV5-8	TRBJ2-6	14	CASSTTGQGNVLTF	TGTGCCAGCAGCACCACGGGACAGGGCAACGTCCTGACTTTC
TRBD2	.	TRBV7-2	TRBJ2-3	16	CASSLGPSGGTDTQYF	TGTGCCAGCAGCTTAGGTCCTAGCGGGGGCACAGATACGCAGTATTTT
TRBD2	.	TRBV7-2	TRBJ2-5	16	CASSLVHGGMGETQYF	TGTGCCAGCAGCTTAGTACACGGGGGGATGGGAGAGACCCAGTACTTC
.	.	TRBV18	TRBJ1-5	14	CASSPTGTNQPQHF	TGTGCCAGCTCACCTACGGGAACAAATCAGCCCCAGCATTTT